This T cell receptor beta chain was recovered during a study of T cell changes during pregnancy in multiple sclerosis. The CDR3 spans 17 residues. Unmatched junction bases numbered 15, after V lost 2 bases and J lost 8 bases. Germline assignment: CDR1 MGHRA and CDR2 YSYEKL. Assay used: immunoSEQ multiplex PCR; TCRdb lists only in-frame clones, some missing. The sample shows over 60,000 clones, about 93% of them seen only once. Sequences were derived from peripheral blood, sampled in the first trimester of pregnancy. V is TRBV4-1 and J is TRBJ1-1; 9 positions match TRBD1. This receptor was obtained from a female donor with multiple sclerosis, enrolled in a pregnancy study. CDR3 in amino acids: CASSQPEGYTGGTEAFF. As DNA, the CDR3 is TGCGCCAGCAGCCAACCCGAAGGCTATACAGGGGGCACGGAAGCTTTCTTT.